This TCR beta chain was captured by sequencing in a study of cytomegalovirus exposure and HLA in healthy donors. In regard to this clone: Its antigen remains unknown.

The V gene's germline CDR1 is MNHEY and CDR2 SMNVEV (reference sequence). This CDR3 has 15 amino acids. V was clipped by 6 bases and J by 4 bases; unmatched bases: 6. Researchers ran the PCR with 60 Vbeta and 13 Jbeta primers. The table came from immunoSEQ multiplex PCR; TCRdb's copy has only in-frame clones and leaves some out. The data show around 200,000 clones, 60% to 80% seen once. Study-level points and caveats: What a later analysis showed was that several of the most significant clusters appeared linked to common viral pathogens.

This sequence joins TRBV27 and TRBJ1-6; 7 bases align to TRBD1. The origin of this receptor is a young man in good health and CMV-seronegative. Input material: PBMCs. CDR3 loop: CASRLDRTYNSPLHF. The DNA of the CDR3 is TGTGCCAGCAGATTGGACAGGACATATAATTCACCCCTCCACTTT.